The next 28 T cell receptor beta chains were all read from a single sample in a study of blood T cell repertoires in COVID-19. The method was immunoSEQ multiplex PCR; TCRdb's version includes in-frame clones alone and lacks a portion of them. The sample holds about 290,000 clones, around 86% seen once. The sequenced material came from peripheral blood. These receptors were obtained from a woman aged 40 to 49 who had recovered from COVID-19.

The chain is built from TRBV2 and TRBJ2-5; TRBD2 might be the D (5 bases). With 1 base removed from V and 7 bases from J, the gap between germline ends came to 10 bases. Germline CDR1 and CDR2: SNHLY and FYNNEI. CDR3 length: 13 residues. This CDR3 is CASSEGGRGTQYF. The CDR3 DNA is TGTGCCAGCAGTGAAGGCGGGCGCGGGACCCAGTACTTC.

The V and J genes are TRBV28 and TRBJ1-1; 9 bases fit TRBD1. Looked up from germline, CDR1 is MDHEN and CDR2 is SYDVKM. This CDR3 contains 15 residues. V trimming: 6 bases; J trimming: 4 bases; junction bases outside the gene matches: 9. As DNA, the CDR3 is TGTGCCAGCAGCCCCGAAGGGACAGGGATCACTGAAGCTTTCTTT. This codes for CASSPEGTGITEAFF.

In its sample, this clone was seen many times. The V call is TRBV25-1, the J call TRBJ2-2; TRBD2 agrees at 11 bases. Germline V lookup: CDR1 MGHDK, CDR2 SYGVNS. V was pared by 4 bases and J by 1 base, with 8 bases of the junction left unmatched. The CDR3 totals 18 residues. This CDR3 is CASSVGTSGFLNTGELFF. The CDR3, as DNA: TGTGCCAGCAGTGTGGGGACTAGCGGATTCCTGAACACCGGGGAGCTGTTTTTT.

This chain connects TRBV19 to TRBJ2-2; D is possibly TRBD2 (5 bases). This CDR3 has 15 amino acids. V lost 4 bases, J lost 6 bases, and 15 bases lay in between. Per germline, CDR1 LNHDA and CDR2 SQIVND (reference sequence). The CDR3: CASSTGPYGAGELFF. The CDR3 DNA is TGTGCCAGTAGTACCGGACCGTACGGGGCCGGGGAGCTGTTTTTT.

The chain recombines TRBV12-3 or TRBV12-4 with TRBJ2-7, with 7 bases fitting TRBD1. J lost 1 base, V lost 6 bases, and 3 bases had no gene match. The length of the CDR3 is 13 residues. The CDR3 reads CASRQTGSYEQYF. The CDR3 coding sequence is TGTGCCAGCAGGCAGACAGGGTCCTACGAGCAGTACTTC.

The chain links TRBV24-1 to TRBJ1-2; 7 bases align to TRBD1. CDR3 length equals 11 residues. Losses at the gene ends were 12 bases for V and 8 bases for J; bases not matched to a gene: 8. Germline loops: CDR1 KGHDR, CDR2 SFDVKD. CDR3 sequence: CAAGTARGYTF. The CDR3 region has the DNA TGTGCCGCCGGGACAGCGCGAGGCTACACCTTC.

CDR3 protein: CASSQDWSGQETQYF. The CDR3 DNA reads TGTGCCAGCAGCCAAGACTGGAGCGGACAAGAGACCCAGTACTTC. The chain joins TRBV3-1 (or the pseudogene TRBV3-2) to TRBJ2-5; a possible D gene is TRBD2 (5 bases). The CDR3 has 15 residues. Germline assignment: CDR1 LGHDT and CDR2 YNNKEL (reference sequence). The germline V and J ends were trimmed by 0 bases and 2 bases, with 10 bases remaining between them.

The chain links TRBV2 to TRBJ2-1; 8 positions match TRBD1. Germline CDR1 reads SNHLY; CDR2 reads FYNNEI. The CDR3 contains 15 residues. The V segment lost 6 bases and the J segment 2 bases; nucleotides outside the gene matches: 6. Here the CDR3 reads CASRDQGAAYNEQFF. In nucleotides, the CDR3 is TGTGCCAGCAGAGACCAGGGGGCAGCCTACAATGAGCAGTTCTTC.

This clone was seen once. V and J are TRBV25-1 and TRBJ2-3, with a weak D call TRBD1 (5 bases). This CDR3 comprises 14 residues. CDR1 and CDR2 from the germline V gene are MGHDK and SYGVNS. The ends were cut back, 1 base at V and 4 bases at J, with 9 bases in the middle. The CDR3 sequence is CASSEWQGADTQYF. The CDR3 DNA reads as TGTGCCAGCAGTGAATGGCAGGGCGCAGATACGCAGTATTTT.

The rearrangement links TRBV5-8 to TRBJ2-2, with 13 bases aligning to TRBD2. Looked up from germline, CDR1 is SGHTS and CDR2 is YDEGEE. With V trimmed by 4 bases and J by 4 bases, 4 bases remained unmatched. The CDR3 consists of 16 residues. The CDR3 region is CASSTGTSGVTGELFF. For the CDR3, the DNA is TGTGCCAGCAGCACCGGGACTAGCGGGGTCACCGGGGAGCTGTTTTTT.

The chain has TRBV5-6 and TRBJ1-4, with a tentative D call TRBD1 (6 bases). The V gene lost 2 bases and the J gene lost 5 bases, with 10 bases spanning the gap. Germline V lookup: CDR1 SGHDT, CDR2 YYEEEE. The CDR3 has 14 amino acids. CDR3 nucleotide sequence: TGTGCCAGCAGCTTCGGACAGCCGAATGAAAAACTGTTTTTT. Encoded protein: CASSFGQPNEKLFF.

The J gene is TRBJ2-3, the V gene TRBV19; perhaps TRBD2 as D (6 bases). This CDR3 has 14 amino acids. Germline assignment: CDR1 LNHDA and CDR2 SQIVND (reference sequence). Trimming took off 7 bases at V and 3 bases at J, with 14 bases between the two ends. The CDR3 here is CASKPWEETDTQYF. Here the CDR3 DNA reads TGTGCCAGTAAGCCCTGGGAGGAGACAGATACGCAGTATTTT.

The rearrangement joins TRBV11-2 to TRBJ2-7; weak D call: TRBD1 (6 bases). The V and J ends lost 1 base and 9 bases respectively, with 10 bases between them. This CDR3 is 12 amino acids long. Germline V CDR1 and CDR2: SGHAT, FQNNGV. This chain's CDR3 is CASSLGGHTQYF. As DNA, the CDR3 is TGTGCCAGCAGCTTAGGGGGACACACGCAGTACTTC.

The J gene is TRBJ2-1, the V gene TRBV10-2; TRBD2 is a possible D gene (6 bases). The CDR3 runs to 16 residues. The germline V gene has CDR1 WSHSY and CDR2 SAAADI. V was clipped by 2 bases and J by 0 bases, with 11 bases between them. This CDR3 reads CASSEELAASYNEQFF. The CDR3 nucleotides are TGCGCCAGCAGTGAGGAATTAGCGGCCTCCTACAATGAGCAGTTCTTC.

V is TRBV2 and J is TRBJ2-2; 7 positions match TRBD1. This CDR3 has 15 residues. The V gene end was trimmed by 5 bases and the J gene end by 0 bases; junction bases not matched to a gene: 3. Germline CDR1 is SNHLY and CDR2 is FYNNEI. Here the CDR3 DNA reads TGTGCCAGCAGTCGGGACAGCGCGAACACCGGGGAGCTGTTTTTT. It encodes CASSRDSANTGELFF.

This sequence joins TRBV30 and TRBJ1-4; D is uncertain. CDR1 and CDR2 from the germline V gene are GTSNPN and SVGIG (reference sequence). V lost 4 bases, J lost 13 bases, and 19 bases lay in between. The CDR3 has 13 residues. The CDR3 loop is CAWTGPPSTGLFF. The DNA for the CDR3 is TGTGCCTGGACCGGTCCCCCAAGTACCGGACTGTTTTTT.

The chain combines TRBV28 with TRBJ2-7; 7 bases match TRBD1. Germline V gene lookup returns CDR1 MDHEN and CDR2 SYDVKM. The ends lost 7 bases at V and 2 bases at J; junction bases unmatched: 8. The CDR3 has 14 residues. The CDR3 loop reads CASTVGQTTYEQYF. CDR3 nucleotide sequence: TGTGCCAGCACCGTGGGACAGACTACCTACGAGCAGTACTTC.

Comment on this clone: This same CDR3 is encoded by further DNA sequences in the sample. The genes are TRBV9 and TRBJ1-2, with 12 bases matching TRBD1. CDR1 SGDLS and CDR2 YYNGEE come from the germline V gene. There are 14 residues in the CDR3. Unmatched junction bases numbered 1, after V lost 2 bases and J lost 5 bases. CDR3 sequence: CASSVGQGAYGYTF. CDR3 bases: TGTGCCAGCAGCGTGGGACAGGGGGCTTATGGCTACACCTTC.

The chain employs TRBV5-4 and TRBJ2-7, with TRBD2 identical over 11 bases. V lost 7 bases, J lost 2 bases, and 8 bases stayed unmatched. The CDR3 consists of 15 residues. CDR1 and CDR2 (germline): SGHNT, YYREEE (reference sequence). The CDR3 protein is CASAWGGLAAYEQYF. The CDR3 coding sequence is TGTGCCAGCGCCTGGGGGGGACTAGCGGCCTACGAGCAGTACTTC.

The genes are TRBV10-3 and TRBJ2-5; tentative D call: TRBD1 (5 bases). Trimming left V 0 bases short and J 2 bases short, with 13 bases between. Germline V gene lookup returns CDR1 ENHRY and CDR2 SYGVKD. The CDR3 has 16 amino acids. The chain's CDR3 is CAISESLGVGQETQYF. In nucleotides, the CDR3 is TGTGCCATCAGTGAGTCTCTAGGGGTGGGGCAAGAGACCCAGTACTTC.

The chain's CDR3 is CASRAGTGKETQYF. DNA of the CDR3: TGTGCCAGCAGAGCCGGGACAGGGAAAGAGACCCAGTACTTC. The chain employs TRBV28 and TRBJ2-5, with 9 bases lining up with TRBD1. The ends lost 6 bases at V and 3 bases at J; junction bases unmatched: 5. Germline values: CDR1 MDHEN, CDR2 SYDVKM. CDR3 length: 14 amino acids.

The chain recombines TRBV4-1 with TRBJ2-2, with TRBD1 matching 8 bases. The CDR3 is made up of 18 amino acids. Germline-derived CDR1 and CDR2 are MGHRA and YSYEKL. J gave up 2 bases and V 0 bases, and 8 bases lay outside the gene matches. CDR3 amino acids: CASSQDGADRGNTGELFF. The CDR3 DNA sequence: TGCGCCAGCAGCCAAGACGGCGCAGACAGGGGCAACACCGGGGAGCTGTTTTTT.

The chain carries TRBV29-1 and TRBJ2-5; unclear D gene. The CDR3 is made up of 11 amino acids. The V gene's germline CDR1 is SQVTM and CDR2 ANQGSEA. Trimming left V 6 bases short and J 5 bases short, with 10 bases between. This chain's CDR3 is CSVPFAETQYF. The CDR3 DNA is TGCAGCGTCCCATTTGCGGAGACCCAGTACTTC.

This sequence joins TRBV12-3 or TRBV12-4 and TRBJ1-2, with D perhaps TRBD1 (6 bases). The CDR3 runs to 11 residues. Trimming took 5 bases from V and 13 from J, leaving 14 bases between them. The CDR3 bases are TGTGCCAGCAGTACGCCAGGGGTACCCACCTTC. It yields the protein CASSTPGVPTF.

The V and J genes are TRBV5-6 and TRBJ2-7; 8 bases map to TRBD2. Looked up from germline, CDR1 is SGHDT and CDR2 is YYEEEE. The ends lost 2 bases at V and 0 bases at J; junction bases unmatched: 4. The CDR3 is 15 amino acids. CDR3 sequence: CASSLAGATSYEQYF. In DNA, the CDR3 is TGTGCCAGCAGCTTAGCGGGAGCGACCTCCTACGAGCAGTACTTC. Combining the CDR3 with reference TRBV5-6 and TRBJ2-7 gives the whole variable domain DAGVTQSPTHLIKTRGQQVTLRCSPKSGHDTVSWYQQALGQGPQFIFQYYEEEERQRGNFPDRFSGHQFPNYSSELNVNALLLGDSALYLCASSLAGATSYEQYFGPGTRLTVT.

The chain is built from TRBV11-2 and TRBJ2-5; no reliable D call. The CDR3 totals 13 residues. Germline V CDR1 and CDR2: SGHAT, FQNNGV. V gave up 3 bases and J gave up 3 bases, with 8 bases separating them. The CDR3 loop is CASSFGAKETQYF. Written as DNA, the CDR3 is TGTGCCAGCAGCTTCGGTGCGAAAGAGACCCAGTACTTC.

The table lists this clone with a count of one. The chain joins TRBV19 to TRBJ2-2; D remains unclear. From germline, CDR1 is LNHDA and CDR2 SQIVND (reference sequence). Trimming shortened V by 7 bases and J by 1 base, and 7 bases separated the two germline ends. There are 13 residues in the CDR3. The CDR3 DNA follows: TGTGCCAGTAATCGGGTGAACACCGGGGAGCTGTTTTTT. It yields the protein CASNRVNTGELFF.

This chain joins TRBV2 and TRBJ2-1; no clear D gene. The V end was cut by 11 bases, the J end by 8 bases, with 13 bases between. CDR1 and CDR2 (germline): SNHLY, FYNNEI. The CDR3 runs 11 residues. The CDR3 reads CASTPNDEQFF. Here the CDR3 DNA reads TGTGCCTCAACGCCTAACGATGAGCAGTTCTTC.